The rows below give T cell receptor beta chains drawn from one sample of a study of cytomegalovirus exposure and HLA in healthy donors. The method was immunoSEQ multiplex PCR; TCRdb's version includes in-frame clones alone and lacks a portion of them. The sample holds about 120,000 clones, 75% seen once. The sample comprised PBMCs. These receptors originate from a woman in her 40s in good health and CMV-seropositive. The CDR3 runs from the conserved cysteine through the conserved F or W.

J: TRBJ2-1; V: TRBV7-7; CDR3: CASSPSGRANEQFF
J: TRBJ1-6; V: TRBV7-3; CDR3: CASSLGQNWQNSPLHF
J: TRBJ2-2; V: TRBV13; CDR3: CASSLALTSENTGELFF
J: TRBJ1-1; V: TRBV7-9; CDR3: CASSSYENTEAFF
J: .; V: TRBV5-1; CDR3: CASSPLTSYEQYF
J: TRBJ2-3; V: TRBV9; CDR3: CASSAGVSGSTDTQYF
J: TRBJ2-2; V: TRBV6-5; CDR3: CASFGTGELFF
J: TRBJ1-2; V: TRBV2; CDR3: CASRASGGGGYGYTF
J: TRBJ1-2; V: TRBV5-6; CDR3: CASSLGLGEGTNYGYTF
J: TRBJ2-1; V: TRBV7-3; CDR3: CASSTNYGVTQFF
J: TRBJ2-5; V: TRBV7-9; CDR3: CASSKQLAPETQYF
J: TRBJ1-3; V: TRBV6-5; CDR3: CASSSYGQGNTIYF
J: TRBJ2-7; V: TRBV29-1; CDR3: CSVGAGAGNEQYF
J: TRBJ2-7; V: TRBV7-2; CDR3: CASSLGLLVTYEQYF
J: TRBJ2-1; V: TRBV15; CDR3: CATLTTSGVDNEQFF
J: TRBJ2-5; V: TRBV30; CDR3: CAWSVGTIQETQYF
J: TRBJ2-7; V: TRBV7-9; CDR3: CASSWGQGQGAYEQYF
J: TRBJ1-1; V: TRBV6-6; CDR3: CASSPGQGGHTEAFF
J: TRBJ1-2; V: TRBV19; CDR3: CASNPDNTYGYTF
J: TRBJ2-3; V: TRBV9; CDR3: CASSADWISTDTQYF
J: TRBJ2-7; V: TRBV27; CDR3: CASSEFGGYEQYF
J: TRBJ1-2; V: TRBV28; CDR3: CASSIDRKYGYTF
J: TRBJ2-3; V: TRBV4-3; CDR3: CASSHGDSLAGDGTDTQYF
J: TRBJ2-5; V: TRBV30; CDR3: CAWSVQVQETQYF
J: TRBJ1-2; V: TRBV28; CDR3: CASSGGPLRGYTF
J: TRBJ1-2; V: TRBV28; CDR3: CASSTPQEDGYTF
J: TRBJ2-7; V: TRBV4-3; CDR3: CASSQGSGGAQEQYF
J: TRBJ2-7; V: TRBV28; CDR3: CASSLLAYEQYF
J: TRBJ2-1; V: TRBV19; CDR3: CASSIGLAGGPGFNEQFF
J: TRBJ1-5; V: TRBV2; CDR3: CASNGQGNQPQHF
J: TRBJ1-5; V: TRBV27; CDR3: CATREGAAQPQHF
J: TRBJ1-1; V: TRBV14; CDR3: CASSQEGASNTEAFF
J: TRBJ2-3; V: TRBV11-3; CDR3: CASSSGTGTTDTQYF
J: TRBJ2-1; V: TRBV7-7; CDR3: CASSLVEGVNEQFF